This T cell receptor beta chain came from a study of OX40 agonist ivuxolimab in advanced cancers. About the research overall: Partial responses were seen in three patients, one with hepatocellular carcinoma and two with cutaneous melanoma.

V shed 2 bases, J shed 3 bases, and the junction held 4 bases outside the gene matches. The CDR3 loop spans 15 amino acids. In germline, CDR1 is SGHVS, CDR2 FNYEAQ. The protocol was immunoSEQ multiplex PCR, while the TCRdb copy is restricted to in-frame clones and leaves out a portion. The profile shows roughly 48,000 clones, approximately 87% of them singletons. This TCR was recovered from an adult with an advanced solid tumor such as melanoma, head and neck, liver or kidney cancer. The chain carries TRBV7-6 and TRBJ1-2; the match to TRBD1 covers 9 bases. The input for sequencing was CD4+ or CD8+ T cells sorted from blood, taken in a trial of the OX40 agonist ivuxolimab. The CDR3 spells CASSLIQGADYGYTF. The CDR3 nucleotides read TGTGCCAGCAGCTTAATACAGGGGGCAGACTATGGCTACACCTTC. The whole variable domain, remainder taken from reference TRBV7-6 and TRBJ1-2, is GAGVSQSPRYKVTKRGQDVALRCDPISGHVSLYWYRQALGQGPEFLTYFNYEAQQDKSGLPNDRFSAERPEGSISTLTIQRTEQRDSAMYRCASSLIQGADYGYTFGSGTRLTVV.